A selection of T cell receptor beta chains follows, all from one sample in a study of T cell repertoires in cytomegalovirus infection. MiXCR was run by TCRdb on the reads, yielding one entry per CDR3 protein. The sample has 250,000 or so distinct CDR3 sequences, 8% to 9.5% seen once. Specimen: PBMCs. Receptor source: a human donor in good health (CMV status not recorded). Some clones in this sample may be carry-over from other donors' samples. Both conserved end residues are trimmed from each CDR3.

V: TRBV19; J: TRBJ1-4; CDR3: ARQRTNEKLF
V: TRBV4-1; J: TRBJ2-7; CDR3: ASSQDAQGGGYEQY
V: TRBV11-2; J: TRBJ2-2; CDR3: ASRTGTANTGELF
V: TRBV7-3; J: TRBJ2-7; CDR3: ASSSQGGISEQY
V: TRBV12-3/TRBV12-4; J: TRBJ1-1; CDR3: ASSSSLAGAEAF
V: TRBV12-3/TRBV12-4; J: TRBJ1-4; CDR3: ASSLVAREKLF
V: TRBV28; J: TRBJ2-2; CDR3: ATLIQINTGELF
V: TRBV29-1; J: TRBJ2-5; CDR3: SVGDRAQETQY
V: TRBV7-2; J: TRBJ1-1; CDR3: ASSRASGAVTEAF
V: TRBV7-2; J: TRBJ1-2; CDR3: ASSLPGTGRGYT